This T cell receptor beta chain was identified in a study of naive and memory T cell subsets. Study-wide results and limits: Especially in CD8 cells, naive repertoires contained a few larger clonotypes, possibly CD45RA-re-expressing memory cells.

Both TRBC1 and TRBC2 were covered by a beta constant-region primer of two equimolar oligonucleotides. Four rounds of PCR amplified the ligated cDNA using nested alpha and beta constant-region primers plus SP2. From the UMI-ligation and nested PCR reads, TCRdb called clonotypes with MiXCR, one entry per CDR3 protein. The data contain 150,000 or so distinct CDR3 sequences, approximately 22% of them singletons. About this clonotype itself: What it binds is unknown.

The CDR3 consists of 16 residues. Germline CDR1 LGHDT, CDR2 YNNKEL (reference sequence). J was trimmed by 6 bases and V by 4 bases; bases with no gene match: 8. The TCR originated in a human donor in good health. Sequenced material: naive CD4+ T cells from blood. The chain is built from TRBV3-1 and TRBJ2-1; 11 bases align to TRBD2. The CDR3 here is CASSRPGLAGANEQFF. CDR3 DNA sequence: TGTGCCAGCAGCCGTCCCGGACTAGCGGGTGCCAATGAGCAGTTCTTC.